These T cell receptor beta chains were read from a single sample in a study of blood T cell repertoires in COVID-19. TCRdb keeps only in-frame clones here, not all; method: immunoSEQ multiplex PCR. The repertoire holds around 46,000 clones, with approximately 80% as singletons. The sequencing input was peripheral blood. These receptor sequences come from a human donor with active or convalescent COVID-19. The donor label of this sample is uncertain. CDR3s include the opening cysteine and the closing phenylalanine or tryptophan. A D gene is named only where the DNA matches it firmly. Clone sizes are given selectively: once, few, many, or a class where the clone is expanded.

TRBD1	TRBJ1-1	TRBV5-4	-	TGTGCCAGCAGCTTGGACAGGGGCATGAACACTGAAGCTTTCTTT	CASSLDRGMNTEAFF
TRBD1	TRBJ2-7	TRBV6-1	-	TGTGCCAGCAGTGAGACAGGGGCCCCTTTGTACGAGCAGTACTTC	CASSETGAPLYEQYF
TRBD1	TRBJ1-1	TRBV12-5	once	TGTGCTAGTGGTTTGGAGGGGGCGGGCACTGAAGCTTTCTTT	CASGLEGAGTEAFF
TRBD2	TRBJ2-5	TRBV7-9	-	TGTGCCAGCAGCTTGTCTAGCGGGAGTTTGGAGACCCAGTACTTC	CASSLSSGSLETQYF
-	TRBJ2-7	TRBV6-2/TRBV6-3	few	TGTGCCAGCAGCGACGACATAGTAGCGACTATTAGGTCCTACGAGCAGTACTTC	CASSDDIVATIRSYEQYF
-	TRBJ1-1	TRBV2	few	TGTGCCAGCAGTGAAAGGGGAACGATGAACACTGAAGCTTTCTTT	CASSERGTMNTEAFF
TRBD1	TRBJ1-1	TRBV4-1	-	TGCGCCAGCAGCCACGAGGGACAGGCGTCCACTGAAGCTTTCTTT	CASSHEGQASTEAFF
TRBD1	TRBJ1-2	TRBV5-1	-	TGCGCCAGCAGCCCGGACAGGGGGCTTAACTATGGCTACACCTTC	CASSPDRGLNYGYTF
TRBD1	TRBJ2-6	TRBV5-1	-	TGCGCCAGCAGCGAACAGGGGGCCTCCTCTTCTGGGGCCAACGTCCTGACTTTC	CASSEQGASSSGANVLTF
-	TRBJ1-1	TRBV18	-	TGTGCCAGCTCACCACAGGGCGGGTGGGGCACTGAAGCTTTCTTT	CASSPQGGWGTEAFF
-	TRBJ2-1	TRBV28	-	TGTGCCAGCAGTTTGGGGGGCAATGAGCAGTTCTTC	CASSLGGNEQFF
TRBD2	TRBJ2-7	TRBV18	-	TGTGCCAGCTCACCTGGAGGACTAGCGGGGCAGTACTTC	CASSPGGLAGQYF
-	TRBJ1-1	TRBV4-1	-	TGCGCCAGCAGCCAACGGACACTTAGTCTCATGAACACTGAAGCTTTCTTT	CASSQRTLSLMNTEAFF
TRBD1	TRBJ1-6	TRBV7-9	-	TGTGCCAGCAGCTTAGGTACAGGACAGGGAAATAATTCACCCCTCCACTTT	CASSLGTGQGNNSPLHF
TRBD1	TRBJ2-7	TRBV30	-	TGTGCCTACGAACAGGGGAGTATACAGCAGTACTTC	CAYEQGSIQQYF
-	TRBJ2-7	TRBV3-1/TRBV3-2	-	TGTGCCAGCAGGCTGTCCGGGACTTCCTACGAGCAGTACTTC	CASRLSGTSYEQYF
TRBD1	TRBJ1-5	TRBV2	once	TGTGCCAGCAGTGGACAGGGGAGTAGTCAGCCCCAGCATTTT	CASSGQGSSQPQHF
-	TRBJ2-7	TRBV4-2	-	TGTGCCAGCAGCCAAGATCCCAGGAGGCCCTACGAGCAGTACTTC	CASSQDPRRPYEQYF
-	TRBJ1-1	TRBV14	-	TGTGCCACGGGGGGCCAGGCTGCTGAAGCTTTCTTT	CATGGQAAEAFF
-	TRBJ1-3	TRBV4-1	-	TGCGCCAGCAGCCGAATACCAGGTGCTGGAAACACCATATATTTT	CASSRIPGAGNTIYF
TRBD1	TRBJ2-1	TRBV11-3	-	TGTGCCACTACGGCCGGGACAGGGTCCTGGGACGACTACAATGAGCAGTTCTTC	CATTAGTGSWDDYNEQFF
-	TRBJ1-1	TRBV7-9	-	TGTGCCAGCAGCTTAGCGTTCAATGAAGCTTTCTTT	CASSLAFNEAFF
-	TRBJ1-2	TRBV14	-	TGTGCCAGCAGCCAAGACCCCCGGACAGCGGCTGATGGCTACACCTTC	CASSQDPRTAADGYTF
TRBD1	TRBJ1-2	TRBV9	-	TGTGCCAGCACCTCCCTGGACAGGGGTAAGACCTTC	CASTSLDRGKTF
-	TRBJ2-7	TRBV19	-	TGTGCCAGTAGTGCAACGCAGGGGAGGGTCAACGAGCAGTACTTC	CASSATQGRVNEQYF
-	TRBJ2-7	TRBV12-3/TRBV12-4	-	TGTGCCAGCAGTTACCCAGACAACGAGCAGTACTTC	CASSYPDNEQYF
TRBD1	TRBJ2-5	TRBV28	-	TGTGCCAGCAACCGCCGGGACAGGGCACAAGAGACCCAGTACTTC	CASNRRDRAQETQYF
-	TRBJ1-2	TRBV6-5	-	TGTGCCAGCCATGGACAGTTTTTTGGCTACACCTTC	CASHGQFFGYTF
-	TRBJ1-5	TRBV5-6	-	TGTGCCAGCAGTCGGGAAAATCAGCCCCAGCATTTT	CASSRENQPQHF
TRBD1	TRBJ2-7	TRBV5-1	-	TGCGCCAGCAGCAACGACAGGGGAAGCGAGCAGTACTTC	CASSNDRGSEQYF
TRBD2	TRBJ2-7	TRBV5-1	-	TGCGCCAGCAGGGAAGGGAGGCTAGCGGGAGTAATTCGGGTGCAAGACGAGCAGTACTTC	CASREGRLAGVIRVQDEQYF
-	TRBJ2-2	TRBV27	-	TGTGCCAGCAGTTTAGGAGTCGGGGAGCTGTTTTTT	CASSLGVGELFF
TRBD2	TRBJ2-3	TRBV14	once	TGTGCCAGCAGCCCGTTAGCGGGAGGGAGCACAGATACGCAGTATTTT	CASSPLAGGSTDTQYF
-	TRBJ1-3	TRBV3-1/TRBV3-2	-	TGTGCCAGCAGCCAACTCCCCTGGAGCCCGCAGAACACCATATATTTT	CASSQLPWSPQNTIYF
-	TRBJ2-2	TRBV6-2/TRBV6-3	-	TGTGCCAGCAGTTACGGGAGAGTGGCCGGGGAGCTGTTTTTT	CASSYGRVAGELFF
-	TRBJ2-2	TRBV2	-	TGTGCCAGCAGTGAACCGGGACATAGGAACACCGGGGAGCTGTTTTTT	CASSEPGHRNTGELFF
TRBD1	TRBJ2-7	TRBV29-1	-	TGCAGCGTCTACTCCGGGACAGGGGTGCACGAGCAGTACTTC	CSVYSGTGVHEQYF
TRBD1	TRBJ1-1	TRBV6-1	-	TGTGCCAGCAGTGAGGGACAGGGGTTCACTGAAGCTTTCTTT	CASSEGQGFTEAFF
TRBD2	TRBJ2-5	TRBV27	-	TGTGCCAGCAGTCAACAAGCGGGAAGGGGAGAGACCCAGTACTTC	CASSQQAGRGETQYF
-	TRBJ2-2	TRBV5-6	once	TGTGCCAGCAGCCCACGCGCGAACACCGGGGAGCTGTTTTTT	CASSPRANTGELFF
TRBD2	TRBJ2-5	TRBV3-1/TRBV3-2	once	TGTGCCAGCAGCCAAGACTTCCGTGCGGGAGCCGAGACCCAGTACTTC	CASSQDFRAGAETQYF
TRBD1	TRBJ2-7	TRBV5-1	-	TGCGCCAGCAGCTTGGAACAGGGGTGGAAGTACTTC	CASSLEQGWKYF
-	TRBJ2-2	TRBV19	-	TGTGCCAGTCCCTCCACCGGCGGGGAGCTGTTTTTT	CASPSTGGELFF
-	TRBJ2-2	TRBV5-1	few	TGCGCCAGCAGCTTCGGCACCGGGGAGCTGTTTTTT	CASSFGTGELFF
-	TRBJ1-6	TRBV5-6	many	TGTGCCAGCAGCTTGGTCGACAGGATTAATTCACCCCTCCACTTT	CASSLVDRINSPLHF
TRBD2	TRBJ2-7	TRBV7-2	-	TGTGCCAGCAGCTCCACTCTAGCGGTGGAGATCCACGAGCAGTACTTC	CASSSTLAVEIHEQYF
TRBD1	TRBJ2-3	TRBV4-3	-	TGCGCCAGCAGCCAGGGTTGGACAGGGTGGGATACGCAGTATTTT	CASSQGWTGWDTQYF
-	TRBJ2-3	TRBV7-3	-	TGTGCCAGCTCTGCGGAGGAAGATACGCAGTATTTT	CASSAEEDTQYF
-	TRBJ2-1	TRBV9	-	TGTGCCAGCAGCGTGGAGTTGAACTCCTACAATGAGCAGTTCTTC	CASSVELNSYNEQFF
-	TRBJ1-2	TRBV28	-	TGTGCCATCACAGGGTTGGGTGGCTACACCTTC	CAITGLGGYTF
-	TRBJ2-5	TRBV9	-	TGTGCCAGCAGCGTAGGAAGCTTGCCGAAAGAGACCCAGTACTTC	CASSVGSLPKETQYF
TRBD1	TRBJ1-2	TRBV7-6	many	TGTGCCAGCAGCTTAGTGACAGGGCATGGCTACACCTTC	CASSLVTGHGYTF
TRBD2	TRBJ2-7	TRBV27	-	TGTGCCAGCAGCCTTCGGGGTGCGGGAGGATCCTACGAGCAGTACTTC	CASSLRGAGGSYEQYF
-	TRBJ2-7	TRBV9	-	TGTGCCAGCAGCGTAGATTCGGGCGAGCAGTACTTC	CASSVDSGEQYF
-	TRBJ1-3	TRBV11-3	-	TGTGCCAGCAGCTTGGGCCCCTCGGAATCTGGAAACACCATATATTTT	CASSLGPSESGNTIYF
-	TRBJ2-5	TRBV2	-	TGTGCCAGCAGTACAGAAAGACAAACCCAGTACTTC	CASSTERQTQYF
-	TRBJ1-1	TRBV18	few	TGTGCCAGCTCACCTGAACAGGGAAAGAACACTGAAGCTTTCTTT	CASSPEQGKNTEAFF